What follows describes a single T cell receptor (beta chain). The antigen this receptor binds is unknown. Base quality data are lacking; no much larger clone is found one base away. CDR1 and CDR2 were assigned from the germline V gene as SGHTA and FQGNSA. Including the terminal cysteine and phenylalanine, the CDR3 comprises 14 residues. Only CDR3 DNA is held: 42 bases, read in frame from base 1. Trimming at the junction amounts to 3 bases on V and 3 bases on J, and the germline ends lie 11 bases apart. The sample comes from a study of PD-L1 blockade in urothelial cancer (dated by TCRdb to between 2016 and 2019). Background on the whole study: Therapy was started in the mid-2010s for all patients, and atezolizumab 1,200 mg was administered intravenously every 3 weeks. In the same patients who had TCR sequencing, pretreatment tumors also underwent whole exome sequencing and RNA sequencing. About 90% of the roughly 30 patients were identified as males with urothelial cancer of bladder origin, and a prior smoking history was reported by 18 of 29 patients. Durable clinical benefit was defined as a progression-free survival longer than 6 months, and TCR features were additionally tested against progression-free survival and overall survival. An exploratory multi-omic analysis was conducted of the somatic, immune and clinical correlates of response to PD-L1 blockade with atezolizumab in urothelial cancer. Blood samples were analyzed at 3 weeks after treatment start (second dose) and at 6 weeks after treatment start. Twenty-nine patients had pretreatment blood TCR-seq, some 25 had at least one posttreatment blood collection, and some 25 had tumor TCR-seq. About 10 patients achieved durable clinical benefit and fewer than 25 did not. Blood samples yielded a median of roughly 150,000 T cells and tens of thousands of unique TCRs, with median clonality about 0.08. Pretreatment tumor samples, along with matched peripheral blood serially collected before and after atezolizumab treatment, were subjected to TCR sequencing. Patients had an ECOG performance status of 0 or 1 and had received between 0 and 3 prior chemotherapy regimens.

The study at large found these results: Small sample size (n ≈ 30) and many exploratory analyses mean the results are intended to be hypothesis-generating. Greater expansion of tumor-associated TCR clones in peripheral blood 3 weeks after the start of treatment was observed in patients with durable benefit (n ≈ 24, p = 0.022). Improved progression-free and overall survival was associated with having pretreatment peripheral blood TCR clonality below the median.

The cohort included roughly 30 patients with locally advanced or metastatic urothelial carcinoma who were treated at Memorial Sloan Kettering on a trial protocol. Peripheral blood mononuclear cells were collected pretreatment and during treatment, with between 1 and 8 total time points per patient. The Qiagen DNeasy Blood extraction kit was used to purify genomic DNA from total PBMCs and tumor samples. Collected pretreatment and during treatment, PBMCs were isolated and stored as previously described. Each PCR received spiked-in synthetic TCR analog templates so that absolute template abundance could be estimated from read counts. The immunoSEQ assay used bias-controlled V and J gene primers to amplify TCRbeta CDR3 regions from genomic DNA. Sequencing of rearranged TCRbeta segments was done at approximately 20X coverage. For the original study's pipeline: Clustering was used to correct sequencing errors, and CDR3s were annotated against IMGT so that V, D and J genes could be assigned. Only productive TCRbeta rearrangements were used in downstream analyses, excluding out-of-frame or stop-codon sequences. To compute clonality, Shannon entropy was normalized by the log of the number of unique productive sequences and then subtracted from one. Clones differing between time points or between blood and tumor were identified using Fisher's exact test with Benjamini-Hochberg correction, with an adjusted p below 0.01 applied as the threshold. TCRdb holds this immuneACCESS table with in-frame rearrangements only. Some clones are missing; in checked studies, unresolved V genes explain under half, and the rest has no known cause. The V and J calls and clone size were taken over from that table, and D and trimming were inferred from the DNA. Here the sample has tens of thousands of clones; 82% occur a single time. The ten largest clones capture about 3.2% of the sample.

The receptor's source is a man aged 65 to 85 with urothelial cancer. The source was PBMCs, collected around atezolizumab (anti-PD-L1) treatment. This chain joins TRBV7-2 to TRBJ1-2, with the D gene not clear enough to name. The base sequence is TGTGCCAGCAGCTTGAGTCGGGTTTACTATGGCTACACCTTC. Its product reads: CASSLSRVYYGYTF.